The 25 T cell receptor beta chains below were found in one sample sequenced in a study of spatial heterogeneity in lung cancer. TCRdb re-called the 5' RACE reads with MiXCR, one entry per CDR3 protein. The sample lists tens of thousands of distinct CDR3 sequences; about 7.9% were seen once. Sample time point: blood at routine non-recurrence follow-up after resection. The sequencing used PBMCs, collected at follow-up. The receptor source for this set is a male donor with early-stage non-small cell lung cancer.

The table lists this clonotype with many counts. Written as DNA, the CDR3 is TGCGCCAGCAGCCCCGACAGGGTCGGGGAGCTGTTTTTT. Translating gives CASSPDRVGELFF. V is TRBV5-1 and J is TRBJ2-2; TRBD1 aligns across 7 bases. Trimming removed 4 bases from V and 7 bases from J; junction bases left unmatched: 4. The CDR3 totals 13 residues. Per germline, CDR1 SGHRS and CDR2 YFSETQ.

This clonotype was counted between two and nine times. V and J are TRBV4-2 and TRBJ2-1; the D gene is possibly TRBD1 (5 bases). The germline V gene has CDR1 LGHNA and CDR2 YNFKEQ. The V and J ends lost 5 bases and 4 bases respectively, with 18 bases between them. The CDR3 covers 16 residues. CDR3 region: CASSSTFQGLYNEQFF. In DNA form, the CDR3 reads TGTGCCAGCAGCTCAACATTCCAGGGATTGTACAATGAGCAGTTCTTC.

This clonotype was observed many times. The chain links TRBV20-1 to TRBJ2-5, with D perhaps being TRBD1 or TRBD2 (5 bases each). V gave up 0 bases and J gave up 2 bases, with 25 bases separating them. CDR1 is DFQATT and CDR2 is SNEGSKA in the germline V gene (reference sequence). This CDR3 comprises 19 residues. The CDR3 nucleotides are TGCAGTGCTAGAGATCCCCGGGACCCGGGACGAGGCTTTCAAGAGACCCAGTACTTC. Its translation: CSARDPRDPGRGFQETQYF.

At least ten counts were recorded for this clonotype. This sequence joins TRBV5-8 and TRBJ2-3, with D possibly TRBD1 on 6 matching bases. Per the germline V gene, CDR1 is SGHTS and CDR2 is YDEGEE. The CDR3 runs to 14 residues. Trimming took 0 bases from V and 1 from J, leaving 6 bases between them. CDR3 amino acids: CASSLAGGTDTQYF. The CDR3, as DNA: TGTGCCAGCAGCTTGGCAGGGGGCACAGATACGCAGTATTTT.

This clonotype has ten or more counts. The chain uses TRBV5-5 and TRBJ2-7; TRBD1 matches at 11 bases. Germline CDR1 is SGHKS and CDR2 is YYEKEE (reference sequence). The CDR3 length is 16 residues. Unmatched junction bases numbered 13, after V lost 4 bases and J lost 7 bases. The CDR3 is CASSATGTGGFSEQYF. CDR3 bases: TGTGCCAGCAGCGCCACCGGGACAGGGGGTTTTTCGGAGCAGTACTTC. The full variable domain, in which reference TRBV5-5 and TRBJ2-7 provide the parts outside the CDR3, is DAGVTQSPTHLIKTRGQQVTLRCSPISGHKSVSWYQQVLGQGPQFIFQYYEKEERGRGNFPDRFSARQFPNYSSELNVNALLLGDSALYLCASSATGTGGFSEQYFGPGTRLTVT.

This clonotype was seen only a few times. This chain joins TRBV19 and TRBJ1-4; 8 nucleotides agree with TRBD1. CDR3 size: 15 residues. Per the germline V gene, CDR1 is LNHDA and CDR2 is SQIVND (reference sequence). V lost 1 base, J lost 5 bases, and 3 bases stayed unmatched. In DNA, the CDR3 is TGTGCCAGTAGTATAGGTGGACAGGGAAATGAAAAACTGTTTTTT. Translation gives CASSIGGQGNEKLFF.

The J gene is TRBJ1-4, the V gene TRBV19; possibly TRBD1 for D (5 bases). The CDR3 runs 14 residues. The V end lost 7 bases, the J end lost 0 bases, and 9 bases lay between the germline ends. Per the germline V gene, CDR1 is LNHDA and CDR2 is SQIVND (reference sequence). The CDR3 DNA reads TGTGCCAGTACCGGGACGGCAACTAATGAAAAACTGTTTTTT. Its protein product is CASTGTATNEKLFF.

In its sample, this clonotype was seen many times. The V gene is TRBV27, the J gene TRBJ2-1; 16 bases match TRBD2. Losses at the gene ends were 6 bases for V and 5 bases for J; bases not matched to a gene: 1. Germline V CDR1 and CDR2: MNHEY, SMNVEV (reference sequence). This CDR3 is 15 amino acids long. The CDR3 DNA sequence: TGTGCCAGCAGGGGACTAGCGGGGGGGGACAATGAGCAGTTCTTC. It codes for CASRGLAGGDNEQFF.

This clonotype was observed a handful of times. This rearrangement joins TRBV3-1 to TRBJ2-3, with D possibly matching TRBD2 (6 bases). CDR1 and CDR2 from the germline V gene are LGHDT and YNNKEL (reference sequence). The V and J ends lost 5 bases and 0 bases respectively, with 12 bases between them. The CDR3 spans 15 residues. CDR3 sequence reads: CASSKGGGSTDTQYF. The CDR3 DNA sequence: TGTGCCAGCAGCAAAGGTGGAGGGAGCACAGATACGCAGTATTTT.

This clonotype was found many times. This chain links TRBV6-5 with TRBJ1-6; 9 bases are a match to TRBD1. Germline V CDR1 and CDR2: MNHEY, SVGAGI. Germline trimming cut 2 bases from V and 9 bases from J; bases unmatched to any gene: 8. CDR3 size: 16 residues. CDR3 loop: CASSYTLTGGGSPLHF. CDR3 DNA sequence: TGTGCCAGCAGTTACACACTGACAGGGGGAGGTTCACCCCTCCACTTT.

This clonotype appeared many times. This chain connects TRBV7-2 to TRBJ2-1; 13 bases agree with TRBD2. CDR1 is SGHTA and CDR2 is FQGNSA in the germline V gene. The V segment lost 5 bases and the J segment 9 bases; nucleotides outside the gene matches: 7. The CDR3 covers 15 residues. CDR3 DNA sequence: TGTGCCAGCAGCATAACTAGCGGGGGGGCCGGTGAGCAGTTCTTC. Translated: CASSITSGGAGEQFF.

The sample holds many counts of this clonotype. J is TRBJ1-6 and V is TRBV6-5; D is undetermined. The germline V and J ends were trimmed by 2 bases and 5 bases, with 13 bases remaining between them. The CDR3 spans 16 residues. The germline V gene has CDR1 MNHEY and CDR2 SVGAGI. The CDR3 DNA reads TGTGCCAGCAGTTACGTCGCAAGCCCAAATAATTCACCCCTCCACTTT. Protein product: CASSYVASPNNSPLHF.

This clonotype was counted at least ten times. V and J are TRBV5-1 and TRBJ1-2; D gene uncertain. CDR3 size: 14 residues. Germline CDR1 reads SGHRS; CDR2 reads YFSETQ. Trimming took off 3 bases at V and 4 bases at J, with 13 bases between the two ends. The CDR3 DNA reads as TGCGCCAGCAGCTCGGATGGGTTCGTCTATGGCTACACCTTC. It specifies CASSSDGFVYGYTF.

This clonotype was seen at least ten times. V is TRBV2 and J is TRBJ2-6; 9 nucleotides agree with TRBD1. Germline CDR1 SNHLY, CDR2 FYNNEI. The trim removed 4 bases at V and 3 bases at J, leaving 1 base unmatched. The length of the CDR3 is 15 residues. This chain's CDR3 is CASSGDRVGANVLTF. CDR3 nucleotide sequence: TGTGCCAGCAGTGGGGACAGGGTTGGGGCCAACGTCCTGACTTTC.

This clonotype was seen repeatedly, ten times or more. The chain joins TRBV29-1 to TRBJ2-7, with 9 bases fitting TRBD2. CDR1 and CDR2 (germline): SQVTM, ANQGSEA. The CDR3 has 13 residues. With 3 bases clipped from V and 5 bases from J, the junction kept 5 bases outside the gene matches. The CDR3 reads CSVDSGGRDEQYF. The CDR3 DNA is TGCAGCGTTGATAGCGGGGGACGGGACGAGCAGTACTTC.

This clonotype was found a few times. This sequence joins TRBV7-9 and TRBJ2-7; the D is unclear. Looked up from germline, CDR1 is SEHNR and CDR2 is FQNEAQ (reference sequence). This CDR3 contains 12 residues. Trimming removed 3 bases from V and 5 bases from J, with 8 bases in between. The DNA of the CDR3 is TGTGCCAGCAGCTTGGGGTTCGACGAGCAGTACTTC. It yields the protein CASSLGFDEQYF.

The sample holds many counts of this clonotype. The chain recombines TRBV18 with TRBJ2-7; D is ambiguous. The V and J ends lost 3 bases and 0 bases respectively, with 6 bases between them. This CDR3 region has 13 residues. Germline V gene lookup returns CDR1 KGHSH and CDR2 LQKENI. As DNA, the CDR3 is TGTGCCAGCTCACCCAGAAGCTCCTACGAGCAGTACTTC. This gives the protein CASSPRSSYEQYF.

This clonotype appeared many times. This chain links TRBV12-3 or TRBV12-4 with TRBJ2-7; D is possibly TRBD2 (5 bases). V was cut by 6 bases and J by 7 bases, with 16 bases left in between. This CDR3 is 13 amino acids long. The CDR3, as DNA: TGTGCCAGCAGCCCGCGGGCGGGTTGGGAGCAGTACTTC. Amino acids: CASSPRAGWEQYF.

This clonotype occurred many times. The genes are TRBV2 and TRBJ1-5; no firm D call. Trimming shortened V by 3 bases and J by 2 bases, and 8 bases separated the two germline ends. Germline-derived CDR1 and CDR2 are SNHLY and FYNNEI. This CDR3 comprises 14 residues. CDR3 amino acids: CASSEWQGNQPQHF. Here the CDR3 DNA reads TGTGCCAGCAGTGAGTGGCAGGGCAATCAGCCCCAGCATTTT. Drawing the rest from reference TRBV2 and TRBJ1-5, the complete variable domain is EPEVTQTPSHQVTQMGQEVILRCVPISNHLYFYWYRQILGQKVEFLVSFYNNEISEKSEIFDDQFSVERPDGSNFTLKIRSTKLEDSAMYFCASSEWQGNQPQHFGDGTRLSIL.

This clonotype is termed medium-sized. The genes are TRBV20-1 and TRBJ2-1; no definite D call. Per the germline V gene, CDR1 is DFQATT and CDR2 is SNEGSKA (reference sequence). This CDR3 spans 16 amino acids. Trimming removed 3 bases at V and 2 bases at J, with 17 bases between. CDR3 sequence: CSASASLRVPYNEQFF. The DNA for the CDR3 is TGCAGTGCTAGCGCCTCTCTACGCGTTCCCTACAATGAGCAGTTCTTC.

This clonotype was seen ten or more times. The chain links TRBV6-1 to TRBJ1-1; 12 bases line up with TRBD1. Germline V gives CDR1 MNHNS, CDR2 SASEGT. V dropped 5 bases and J dropped 4; count of bases not matched to a gene: 5. This CDR3 spans 15 amino acids. The CDR3 loop is CASSWDRGPSTEAFF. In nucleotides, the CDR3 is TGTGCCAGCAGTTGGGACAGGGGGCCGAGCACTGAAGCTTTCTTT.

This clonotype was observed many times. The J gene is TRBJ1-1, the V gene TRBV20-1; D remains ambiguous. CDR3 size: 11 residues. CDR1 and CDR2 from the germline V gene are DFQATT and SNEGSKA (reference sequence). The V end lost 6 bases, the J end lost 6 bases, and 11 bases lay between the germline ends. CDR3 DNA: TGCAGTGCGAGGGAGGTCCCTGAAGCTTTCTTT. Encoded protein: CSAREVPEAFF.

This clonotype was seen many times. V is TRBV5-6 and J is TRBJ2-5, with D possibly matching TRBD2 (7 bases). Germline-derived CDR1 and CDR2 are SGHDT and YYEEEE. Trimming removed 1 base from V and 4 bases from J, with 17 bases in between. This CDR3 comprises 16 residues. CDR3 sequence: CASSLRGAGAVETQYF. CDR3 sequence (DNA): TGTGCCAGCAGCTTGCGGGGTGCGGGGGCGGTAGAGACCCAGTACTTC. The full variable domain, its missing parts supplied by reference TRBV5-6 and TRBJ2-5, is DAGVTQSPTHLIKTRGQQVTLRCSPKSGHDTVSWYQQALGQGPQFIFQYYEEEERQRGNFPDRFSGHQFPNYSSELNVNALLLGDSALYLCASSLRGAGAVETQYFGPGTRLLVL.

There are many counts of this clonotype. The J gene is TRBJ1-4, the V gene TRBV7-9; D gene unclear. This CDR3 has 17 amino acids. The germline CDR1 and CDR2 sequences are SEHNR and FQNEAQ (reference sequence). Trimming left V 1 base short and J 2 bases short, with 14 bases between. In DNA form, the CDR3 reads TGTGCCAGCAGCTTAGGCATTGGTGGGGATACTAATGAAAAACTGTTTTTT. Residues: CASSLGIGGDTNEKLFF.

The chain joins TRBV20-1 to TRBJ1-2; TRBD1 is a possible D gene (5 bases). Germline V gene lookup returns CDR1 DFQATT and CDR2 SNEGSKA (reference sequence). With 2 bases removed from V and 0 bases from J, the gap between germline ends came to 7 bases. This CDR3 has 13 residues. The CDR3 loop is CSARSGTNYGYTF. The CDR3 DNA is TGCAGTGCTAGATCAGGGACTAACTATGGCTACACCTTC.